This TCR beta chain appears in the sequencing data of a study of blood T cell repertoires in COVID-19. Study-wide context: COVID-19 samples collected from the United States, Italy and Spain covered acute and convalescent phases.

Germline values: CDR1 SGHRS, CDR2 YFSETQ. The CDR3 sequence is 17 residues long. Germline trimming cut 3 bases from V and 3 bases from J; bases unmatched to any gene: 10. Under the authors' procedure: Cell counts per sample came from amplifying reference gene primers. Repertoires were generated with immunoSEQ multiplex PCR, while TCRdb's copy carries only in-frame clones and drops some. V and J calls and clone size are given by that table; D and trimming were obtained from the DNA. The table has some 70,000 clones, 90% seen once. Sample: peripheral blood. This receptor was obtained from a man aged 50 or older with acute or convalescent COVID-19. The chain joins TRBV5-1 to TRBJ2-5, with 11 bases lining up with TRBD2. The CDR3 bases are TGCGCCAGCAGCTCACTGCCGCCGGGACTAGCGGAAGAGACCCAGTACTTC. It is translated as CASSSLPPGLAEETQYF.